The 24 T cell receptor beta chains listed next were all sequenced from one sample in a study of control samples from healthy donors and cancer patients (TCRdb year 2020). Library creation used the immunoSEQ multiplex PCR assay. TCRdb limited this immuneACCESS table to in-frame rearrangements with V and J called. A share of clones is missing; checked studies link under half to unresolved V genes, and the rest is unexplained. For this sample there are about 170,000 clones; about 90% appear just once. The ten largest make up around 13% of the sample. Sequenced: blood. The receptors originated from a man in his thirties or forties in good health.

V gene TRBV6-5 combines with J gene TRBJ2-3, with D tentatively TRBD2 (6 bases). The V gene lost 8 bases and the J gene lost 5 bases, with 11 bases spanning the gap. Per germline, CDR1 MNHEY and CDR2 SVGAGI. The CDR3 is 12 residues long. CDR3 coding DNA: TGTGCCAGCGCCGCGGGGAAAGATACGCAGTATTTT. Protein sequence: CASAAGKDTQYF.

In DNA, the CDR3 is TGTGCCAGCAGTTACACAGCAGCACCCATGAACACTGAAGCTTTCTTT. Translating gives CASSYTAAPMNTEAFF. The chain couples TRBV6-5 to TRBJ1-1, with unresolved D. CDR1 MNHEY and CDR2 SVGAGI come from the germline V gene. The CDR3 runs to 16 residues. The V end lost 2 bases, the J end lost 0 bases, and 13 bases lay between the germline ends.

The V and J genes are TRBV29-1 and TRBJ1-1, with a possible D match to TRBD1 (5 bases). The CDR3 is made up of 14 amino acids. V was shortened by 8 bases and J by 0 bases, with 16 bases between the two germline ends. Germline V gene sequence: CDR1 SQVTM, CDR2 ANQGSEA. The CDR3 coding sequence is TGCAGCTATGGGGGGGGGACTTTGAACACTGAAGCTTTCTTT. This encodes CSYGGGTLNTEAFF. Using reference TRBV29-1 and TRBJ1-1 for the parts outside the CDR3, the full variable domain is SAVISQKPSRDICQRGTSLTIQCQVDSQVTMMFWYRQQPGQSLTLIATANQGSEATYESGFVIDKFPISRPNLTFSTLTVSNMSPEDSSIYLCSYGGGTLNTEAFFGQGTRLTVV.

This chain links TRBV10-3 with TRBJ2-5; TRBD1 is a possible D gene (6 bases). CDR1 is ENHRY and CDR2 is SYGVKD in the germline V gene. The CDR3 has 17 amino acids. V lost 2 bases, J lost 3 bases, and 19 bases lay in between. The CDR3 spells CAISEVAPGQPKETQYF. In DNA form, the CDR3 reads TGTGCCATCAGTGAGGTTGCTCCGGGACAACCTAAAGAGACCCAGTACTTC.

The gene calls are TRBV19 and TRBJ1-5; 12 nucleotides align to TRBD1. The germline V gene has CDR1 LNHDA and CDR2 SQIVND (reference sequence). Trimming removed 0 bases from V and 5 bases from J; junction bases left unmatched: 8. The CDR3 contains 18 residues. The CDR3 loop reads CASSIDSGGDRGHQPQHF. CDR3 bases: TGTGCCAGTAGTATAGATAGTGGGGGGGACAGGGGGCATCAGCCCCAGCATTTT.

This clone came up once. This chain links TRBV6-5 with TRBJ1-4; weak D call: TRBD1 (5 bases). With 0 bases removed from V and 8 bases from J, the gap between germline ends came to 16 bases. The CDR3 loop spans 16 amino acids. Germline CDR1 reads MNHEY; CDR2 reads SVGAGI. DNA of the CDR3: TGTGCCAGCAGTTACTCGATACCCAGGGCTGGAGAAAAACTGTTTTTT. It yields the protein CASSYSIPRAGEKLFF.

A single count supports this clone. CDR3 residues: CASSTTDRGNTEAFF. The CDR3 DNA is TGTGCCAGTAGTACTACGGACAGGGGGAACACTGAAGCTTTCTTT. The chain is built from TRBV19 and TRBJ1-1, with 9 bases aligning to TRBD1. The V gene end was trimmed by 4 bases and the J gene end by 1 base; junction bases not matched to a gene: 4. CDR3 size: 15 residues. The germline CDR1 and CDR2 sequences are LNHDA and SQIVND (reference sequence). The complete variable domain, with remaining parts taken from reference TRBV19 and TRBJ1-1, reads DGGITQSPKYLFRKEGQNVTLSCEQNLNHDAMYWYRQDPGQGLRLIYYSQIVNDFQKGDIAEGYSVSREKKESFPLTVTSAQKNPTAFYLCASSTTDRGNTEAFFGQGTRLTVV.

The V gene is TRBV11-2, the J gene TRBJ1-1; a possible D gene is TRBD1 (6 bases). This CDR3 comprises 15 residues. Germline V lookup: CDR1 SGHAT, CDR2 FQNNGV. With 1 base removed from V and 5 bases from J, the gap between germline ends came to 14 bases. The CDR3 loop is CASSLGLGGGTEAFF. In DNA form, the CDR3 reads TGTGCCAGCAGCTTAGGTTTAGGGGGGGGGACTGAAGCTTTCTTT.

The chain employs TRBV5-1 and TRBJ1-2; D is unresolved. Trimming removed 0 bases at V and 8 bases at J, with 8 bases between. From germline, CDR1 is SGHRS and CDR2 YFSETQ. The CDR3 runs to 12 residues. The CDR3: CASSLGPRGYTF. The DNA of the CDR3 is TGCGCCAGCAGCTTGGGACCTCGGGGCTACACCTTC.

The rearrangement uses TRBV5-4 and TRBJ1-3, with D unclear. This CDR3 spans 15 amino acids. V dropped 3 bases and J dropped 4 bases, with 14 bases sitting between them. Germline V gives CDR1 SGHNT, CDR2 YYREEE (reference sequence). CDR3 residues: CASSSEFGTGNTIYF. CDR3 sequence (DNA): TGTGCCAGCAGCTCCGAGTTCGGTACGGGAAACACCATATATTTT.

This clone came up once. CDR3 sequence: CASSPPRAQIIYEQYF. The CDR3 DNA sequence: TGTGCCAGCAGTCCCCCTAGAGCTCAGATAATCTACGAGCAGTACTTC. The V gene is TRBV7-8, the J gene TRBJ2-7, with D unresolved. Germline CDR1 reads SGHVS; CDR2 reads FQNEAQ. The CDR3 totals 16 residues. V lost 6 bases and J lost 3, with 21 bases in between.

V gene TRBV2 combines with J gene TRBJ1-4; 8 bases are a match to TRBD1. Germline V lookup: CDR1 SNHLY, CDR2 FYNNEI. The V gene end was trimmed by 7 bases and the J gene end by 6 bases; junction bases not matched to a gene: 7. The CDR3 loop spans 14 amino acids. Here the CDR3 reads CASNSGTGHEKLFF. CDR3 DNA: TGTGCCAGCAACTCCGGGACAGGACATGAAAAACTGTTTTTT.

V usage is TRBV19 and J usage is TRBJ1-5; D uncertain. V lost 1 base, J lost 3 bases, and 13 bases lay in between. The CDR3 is 16 amino acids. Germline V gives CDR1 LNHDA, CDR2 SQIVND (reference sequence). The CDR3 sequence: CASSIGAAGYNQPQHF. The CDR3, as DNA: TGTGCCAGTAGTATAGGGGCTGCGGGATACAATCAGCCCCAGCATTTT. The whole variable domain, filled in from reference TRBV19 and TRBJ1-5, reads DGGITQSPKYLFRKEGQNVTLSCEQNLNHDAMYWYRQDPGQGLRLIYYSQIVNDFQKGDIAEGYSVSREKKESFPLTVTSAQKNPTAFYLCASSIGAAGYNQPQHFGDGTRLSIL.

The chain has TRBV6-5 and TRBJ1-1, with TRBD1 as a possible D gene (5 bases). This CDR3 is 12 amino acids long. CDR1 MNHEY and CDR2 SVGAGI come from the germline V gene. V lost 6 bases to trimming and J lost 4 bases, with 9 bases between them. This CDR3 is CASSPGGTEAFF. CDR3 bases: TGTGCCAGCAGCCCGGGGGGCACTGAAGCTTTCTTT.

The chain uses TRBV9 and TRBJ2-2; D gene unclear. Trimming left V 3 bases short and J 5 bases short, with 14 bases between. Germline CDR1 is SGDLS and CDR2 is YYNGEE. The CDR3 has 15 residues. CDR3 residues: CASSEGPLRTGELFF. CDR3 DNA sequence: TGTGCCAGCAGCGAGGGTCCCCTAAGGACCGGGGAGCTGTTTTTT.

The rearrangement links TRBV9 to TRBJ2-1; either TRBD1 or TRBD2 may supply D (5 bases each). The V gene lost 0 bases and the J gene lost 0 bases, with 13 bases spanning the gap. The germline gives CDR1 SGDLS, CDR2 YYNGEE. The CDR3 runs 17 residues. The DNA for the CDR3 is TGTGCCAGCAGCGTAGGGGACGGCCTGGGCTCCTACAATGAGCAGTTCTTC. Its protein is CASSVGDGLGSYNEQFF.

The CDR3, as DNA: TGCAGCGTTGAATCGCAGGGGCTTCAAGAGACCCAGTACTTC. Translation: CSVESQGLQETQYF. The chain joins TRBV29-1 to TRBJ2-5; TRBD1 might be the D (6 bases). With 2 bases removed from V and 2 bases from J, the gap between germline ends came to 12 bases. The CDR3 is made up of 14 amino acids. Germline CDR1 SQVTM, CDR2 ANQGSEA.

A few counts support this clone. J is TRBJ1-1 and V is TRBV6-6; 9 nucleotides agree with TRBD1. The length of the CDR3 is 15 residues. The germline gives CDR1 MNHNY, CDR2 SVGAGI (reference sequence). Losses at the gene ends were 5 bases for V and 5 bases for J; bases not matched to a gene: 9. The DNA for the CDR3 is TGTGCCAGCAGTCCCGGACAGGGGTTAGGTACTGAAGCTTTCTTT. Translated, it gives CASSPGQGLGTEAFF.

The V and J genes are TRBV21-1 and TRBJ2-3; the tabulated D call, TRBD2, remains unverified against the DNA. TRBV21-1 is listed as a pseudogene. There are 13 residues in the CDR3. This CDR3 reads CASSKAFTDTQYF. The CDR3, as DNA: TGTGCCAGCAGCAAAGCCTTCACAGATACGCAGTATTTT.

The gene calls are TRBV18 and TRBJ1-2; D ambiguous. Per the germline V gene, CDR1 is KGHSH and CDR2 is LQKENI. The V end was cut by 3 bases, the J end by 0 bases, with 11 bases between. CDR3 length: 15 amino acids. CDR3 region: CASSPRGQPNYGYTF. The CDR3 DNA sequence: TGTGCCAGCTCACCTCGAGGGCAGCCTAACTATGGCTACACCTTC.

V is TRBV6-5 and J is TRBJ1-1; D call uncertain. Trimming took off 4 bases at V and 1 base at J, with 7 bases between the two ends. CDR1 is MNHEY and CDR2 is SVGAGI in the germline V gene. This CDR3 spans 13 amino acids. The CDR3 DNA is TGTGCCAGCAGTTTCCGGCAGAACACTGAAGCTTTCTTT. Amino acid sequence: CASSFRQNTEAFF.

The gene calls are TRBV12-3 or TRBV12-4 and TRBJ1-1, with D tentatively TRBD1 (5 bases). The CDR3 sequence is 13 residues long. Trimming stripped 8 bases from V and 2 bases from J, with 12 bases between. The chain's CDR3 is CASQSQGNTEAFF. DNA of the CDR3: TGTGCCAGCCAATCTCAGGGCAACACTGAAGCTTTCTTT.

The chain links TRBV2 to TRBJ2-7; TRBD1 or TRBD2 may be the D gene (6 bases each). V was cut by 5 bases and J by 12 bases, with 17 bases left in between. Germline CDR1 is SNHLY and CDR2 is FYNNEI. This CDR3 comprises 12 residues. The CDR3 loop is CASSSGQPGRYF. CDR3 nucleotide sequence: TGTGCCAGCAGTTCCGGACAGCCCGGGAGGTACTTC.

This chain uses TRBV5-1 with TRBJ2-1; tentative D call: TRBD2 (7 bases). Germline V gene lookup returns CDR1 SGHRS and CDR2 YFSETQ. This CDR3 contains 16 residues. V was pared by 0 bases and J by 3 bases, with 13 bases between. CDR3 sequence reads: CASSLARGQHYNEQFF. For the CDR3, the DNA is TGCGCCAGCAGCTTGGCGCGGGGGCAGCACTACAATGAGCAGTTCTTC.